This is a list of T cell receptor beta chains from one sample in a study of a mutant IDH1 vaccine in newly diagnosed glioma. Profiling relied on immunoSEQ multiplex PCR, and the TCRdb table lists in-frame clones only, not all of them. This table holds under 45,000 clones, about four fifths found once. Which antigens these TCRs recognize remains unknown. The sequencing used PBMCs, collected from a glioma patient whose treatment included an IDH1 peptide vaccine. These receptors originate from a man in his forties or fifties with glioma. Both conserved end residues are part of each CDR3. The D gene is left open where the match is weak. Expanded clones are given a class, and other clones once, few, many or no size at all.

clone size: NA
J gene: TRBJ2-7
V gene: TRBV4-1
D gene: NA
CDR3 protein: CASSQVPRAYEQYF
CDR3 DNA: TGCGCCAGCAGCCAAGTTCCCAGGGCCTACGAGCAGTACTTC

clone size: once
J gene: TRBJ1-5
V gene: TRBV2
D gene: NA
CDR3 protein: CASSAGQSRNQPQHF
CDR3 DNA: TGTGCCAGCAGTGCTGGACAGTCCCGCAATCAGCCCCAGCATTTT

clone size: NA
J gene: TRBJ2-7
V gene: TRBV5-6
D gene: NA
CDR3 protein: CASSIQGPYEQYF
CDR3 DNA: TGTGCCAGCAGCATACAGGGACCCTACGAGCAGTACTTC

clone size: NA
J gene: TRBJ2-3
V gene: TRBV6-4
D gene: NA
CDR3 protein: CASSKRADSADTQYF
CDR3 DNA: TGTGCCAGCAGTAAGCGGGCCGATTCCGCAGATACGCAGTATTTT

clone size: NA
J gene: TRBJ2-6
V gene: TRBV9
D gene: NA
CDR3 protein: CASSVGPGANVLTF
CDR3 DNA: TGTGCCAGCAGCGTAGGCCCTGGGGCCAACGTCCTGACTTTC

clone size: NA
J gene: TRBJ1-2
V gene: TRBV9
D gene: NA
CDR3 protein: CASSVLASPKTF
CDR3 DNA: TGTGCCAGCAGCGTATTGGCTAGTCCTAAGACCTTC

clone size: NA
J gene: TRBJ2-5
V gene: TRBV6-5
D gene: NA
CDR3 protein: CASPVGTQYF
CDR3 DNA: TGTGCCAGCCCGGTTGGGACCCAGTACTTC

clone size: NA
J gene: TRBJ2-7
V gene: TRBV2
D gene: NA
CDR3 protein: CASSPQRQLYEQYF
CDR3 DNA: TGTGCCAGCAGCCCCCAAAGGCAGCTCTACGAGCAGTACTTC

clone size: NA
J gene: TRBJ2-7
V gene: TRBV6-5
D gene: NA
CDR3 protein: CASRGDEQYF
CDR3 DNA: TGTGCCAGCAGGGGAGACGAGCAGTACTTC

clone size: NA
J gene: TRBJ2-5
V gene: TRBV4-2
D gene: NA
CDR3 protein: CASSQGGSQETQYF
CDR3 DNA: TGTGCCAGCAGCCAAGGAGGCAGCCAAGAGACCCAGTACTTC